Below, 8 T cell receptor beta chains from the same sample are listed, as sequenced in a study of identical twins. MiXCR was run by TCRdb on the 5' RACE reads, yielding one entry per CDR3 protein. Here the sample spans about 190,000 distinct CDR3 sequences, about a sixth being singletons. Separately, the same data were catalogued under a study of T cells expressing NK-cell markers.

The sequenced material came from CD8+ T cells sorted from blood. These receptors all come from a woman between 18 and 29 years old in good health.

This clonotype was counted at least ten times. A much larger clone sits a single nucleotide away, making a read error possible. The DNA for the CDR3 is TGTGCCAGCAGTGTTAGCGGGGACACCGGGGAGCTGTTTTTT. Its protein product is CASSVSGDTGELFF. The rearrangement links TRBV6-4 to TRBJ2-2, with 8 bases lining up with TRBD2. Germline CDR1 and CDR2: MRHNA and SNTAGT. The V and J ends lost 4 bases and 3 bases, in that order; junction bases with no gene match: 1. This CDR3 spans 14 amino acids.

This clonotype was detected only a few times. The CDR3 DNA sequence: TGTGCCAGCAGCCTGATAGGCGTCGAAGCTTTCTTT. This gives the protein CASSLIGVEAFF. This chain uses TRBV7-9 with TRBJ1-1, with D unresolved. The CDR3 runs 12 residues. Trimming removed 5 bases from V and 8 bases from J, with 12 bases in between. Germline V gene lookup returns CDR1 SEHNR and CDR2 FQNEAQ (reference sequence).

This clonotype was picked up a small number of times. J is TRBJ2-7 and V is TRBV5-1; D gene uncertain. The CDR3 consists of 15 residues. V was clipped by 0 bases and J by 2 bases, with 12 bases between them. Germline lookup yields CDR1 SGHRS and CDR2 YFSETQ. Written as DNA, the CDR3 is TGCGCCAGCAGCTTGGAAACCGTCAGTCCCTACGAGCAGTACTTC. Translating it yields CASSLETVSPYEQYF.

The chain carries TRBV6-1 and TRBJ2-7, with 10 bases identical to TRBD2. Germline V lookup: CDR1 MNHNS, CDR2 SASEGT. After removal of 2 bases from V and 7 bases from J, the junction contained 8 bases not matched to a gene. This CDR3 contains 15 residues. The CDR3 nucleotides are TGTGCCAGCAGTGAAATAGCGGGAGGTCAAGTAGAGCAGTACTTC. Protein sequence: CASSEIAGGQVEQYF.

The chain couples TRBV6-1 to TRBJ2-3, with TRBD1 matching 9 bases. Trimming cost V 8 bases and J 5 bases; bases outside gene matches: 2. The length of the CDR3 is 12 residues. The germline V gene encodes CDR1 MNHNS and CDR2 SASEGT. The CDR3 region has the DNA TGTGCCAGCGACAGGGGGGAAGATACGCAGTATTTT. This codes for CASDRGEDTQYF.

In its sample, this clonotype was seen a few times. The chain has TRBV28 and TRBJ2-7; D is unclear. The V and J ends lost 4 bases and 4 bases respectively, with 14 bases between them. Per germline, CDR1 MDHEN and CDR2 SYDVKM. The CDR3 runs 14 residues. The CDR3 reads CASSWKQLDYEQYF. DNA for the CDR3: TGTGCCAGCAGTTGGAAACAGCTAGATTACGAGCAGTACTTC.

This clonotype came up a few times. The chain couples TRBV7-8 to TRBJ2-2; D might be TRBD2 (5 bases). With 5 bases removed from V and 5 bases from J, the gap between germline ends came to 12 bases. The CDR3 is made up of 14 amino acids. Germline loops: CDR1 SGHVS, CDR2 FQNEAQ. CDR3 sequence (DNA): TGTGCCAGCAGCCCAAACACGGGGACCGGGGAGCTGTTTTTT. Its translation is CASSPNTGTGELFF.

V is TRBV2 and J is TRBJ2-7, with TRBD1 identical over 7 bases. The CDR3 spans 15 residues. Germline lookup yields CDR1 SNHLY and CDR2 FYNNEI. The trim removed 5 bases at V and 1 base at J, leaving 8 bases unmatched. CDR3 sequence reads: CASSIDRAGSYEQYF. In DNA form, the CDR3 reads TGTGCCAGCAGTATTGACAGGGCCGGTTCCTACGAGCAGTACTTC.